A selection of T cell receptor beta chains follows, all from one sample in a study of T cell responses to AZD1222 COVID-19 vaccine. Produced via immunoSEQ multiplex PCR; TCRdb's table is partial and in-frame only. The sample includes around 180,000 clones, approximately 92% of them seen just once. Sequencing used peripheral blood, obtained on day 0 of AZD1222 vaccination. These TCRs come from an adult in good health. The CDR3 runs from the conserved cysteine through the conserved F or W. A D gene is named only where the DNA matches it firmly. Clone size is stated in some rows and not others, as once, few, many or a class when expanded.

len	v_gene	j_gene	abundance	d_gene	CDR3nt	CDR3aa
14	TRBV12-5	TRBJ2-7	.	TRBD1	TGTGCTAGTGGTTTTGGGCAGGGGGCCTACGAGCAGTACTTC	CASGFGQGAYEQYF
14	TRBV28	TRBJ1-1	.	.	TGTGCCAGCACCTATGGGGACACGGCCCGGAGAGCTTTCTTT	CASTYGDTARRAFF
14	TRBV7-8	TRBJ2-7	.	.	TGTGCCAGCAGGACGGGACGAACAACCTACGAGCAGTACTTC	CASRTGRTTYEQYF
15	TRBV19	TRBJ1-2	.	.	TGTGCCAGTTCGCCCGATGAGGAGCCGAACTATGGCTACACCTTC	CASSPDEEPNYGYTF
14	TRBV5-4	TRBJ2-7	.	.	TGTGCCAGCAGCGTGGGGCAGCTCTCCTACGAGCAGTACTTC	CASSVGQLSYEQYF
14	TRBV10-3	TRBJ1-3	.	.	TGTGCCATCAGTGAGTCGGCAGCTGGAAACACCATATATTTT	CAISESAAGNTIYF
17	TRBV28	TRBJ1-5	.	.	TGTGCCAGCAGTTTACTCCTTCGGGGGGCAGGGAACCAGCCCCAGCATTTT	CASSLLLRGAGNQPQHF
18	TRBV11-2	TRBJ2-2	.	.	TGTGCCAGCAGCTTACAAGGAGGCGCGCCCGGGCGCACCGGGGAGCTGTTTTTT	CASSLQGGAPGRTGELFF
16	TRBV7-9	TRBJ2-7	.	TRBD1	TGTGCCAGCAGGGCCGGGACAGGGGGCGAGTCCTACGAGCAGTACTTC	CASRAGTGGESYEQYF
15	TRBV19	TRBJ1-5	.	.	TGTGCCAGTAGTATAGGGTCGAGGAGCAATCAGCCCCAGCATTTT	CASSIGSRSNQPQHF
14	TRBV18	TRBJ1-2	.	TRBD1	TGTGCCAGCTCACCCCCGACAGGGGCCTATGGCTACACCTTC	CASSPPTGAYGYTF
15	TRBV6-5	TRBJ1-3	.	.	TGTGCCAGCACCGACACACCGGACTCTGGAAACACCATATATTTT	CASTDTPDSGNTIYF
15	TRBV19	TRBJ2-2	.	.	TGTGCCAGTAGTCCTCAGCCAACGGCGGTAGTGTGGCTGTTTTTT	CASSPQPTAVVWLFF
13	TRBV10-3	TRBJ1-2	few	.	TGTGCCATCAGCGAGACGGCTAACTATGGCTACACCTTC	CAISETANYGYTF
12	TRBV5-4	TRBJ1-2	.	.	TGTGCCAGCAGCCTGGACGGAAATGGCTACACCTTC	CASSLDGNGYTF
13	TRBV11-2	TRBJ1-1	.	.	TGTGCCAGCAGCTTAGACAGGGGCTCTGAAGCTTTCTTT	CASSLDRGSEAFF
15	TRBV4-1	TRBJ2-1	.	TRBD2	TGCGCCAGCAGTCACGCCGGGACTAGAGGCAATGAGCAGTTCTTC	CASSHAGTRGNEQFF
14	TRBV28	TRBJ1-2	.	TRBD1	TGTGCCAGCAGTTTTCTCGAGGGGGCGCGGGGCTACACCTTC	CASSFLEGARGYTF
14	TRBV29-1	TRBJ1-1	.	.	TGCAGCGTTGGATGGCGGGGGGAGGGCACTGAAGCTTTCTTT	CSVGWRGEGTEAFF
13	TRBV12-3/TRBV12-4	TRBJ1-4	.	.	TGTGCCAGCAGTTTAGCGAGAGGGCAAAAACTGTTTTTT	CASSLARGQKLFF
14	TRBV10-3	TRBJ1-4	.	TRBD1	TGTGCCATCAGTGGGACAGGCAATAATGAAAAACTGTTTTTT	CAISGTGNNEKLFF
12	TRBV12-3/TRBV12-4	TRBJ1-1	.	.	TGTGCCAGCAGTTCCCCAGTCGCTGAAGCTTTCTTT	CASSSPVAEAFF
16	TRBV4-1	TRBJ1-4	.	TRBD1	TGCGCCAGCAGCCAACTCCAGGGGGTCCGGAATGAAAAACTGTTTTTT	CASSQLQGVRNEKLFF
13	TRBV6-5	TRBJ2-3	.	.	TGTGCCAGCAAAATTCTGTGGTCCGATACGCAGTATTTT	CASKILWSDTQYF
15	TRBV14	TRBJ2-1	.	TRBD2	TGTGCCAGCAGCCAAGATTGGCGGGAGGGCGGTGAGCAGTTCTTC	CASSQDWREGGEQFF
13	TRBV30	TRBJ1-1	.	TRBD1	TGTGCCTGGAATAGACAGGGAAACACTGAAGCTTTCTTT	CAWNRQGNTEAFF
12	TRBV5-6	TRBJ2-7	.	TRBD1	TGTGCCAGCAGACAAGGGGGCCAAGAGCAGTACTTC	CASRQGGQEQYF
15	TRBV6-4	TRBJ1-1	.	TRBD1	TGTGCCAGCAGTGAGAAGACAGGGTGGACGACTGAAGCTTTCTTT	CASSEKTGWTTEAFF
13	TRBV28	TRBJ2-5	.	TRBD1	TGTGCCAGCGGGGCAGGGGGCCAAGAGACCCAGTACTTC	CASGAGGQETQYF
14	TRBV27	TRBJ2-7	.	TRBD2	TGTGCCAGCAGTTTATATAGCGGGAGCTACGAGCAGTACTTC	CASSLYSGSYEQYF
12	TRBV3-1/TRBV3-2	TRBJ2-5	.	.	TGTGCCAGCAGCCAAGACCCTACGACCCAGTACTTC	CASSQDPTTQYF
15	TRBV5-1	TRBJ2-5	.	TRBD2	TGCGCCAGCAGCTTGGAGCTAGCGGGAGGGGAGACCCAGTACTTC	CASSLELAGGETQYF
11	TRBV29-1	TRBJ1-4	.	.	TGCAGCGTGGGGCGGGGTAAGGAACTGTTTTTT	CSVGRGKELFF
14	TRBV4-3	TRBJ1-2	.	.	TGCGCCAGCAGCCAAGAATTAGCAGACTATGGCTACACCTTC	CASSQELADYGYTF
15	TRBV3-1/TRBV3-2	TRBJ1-5	.	.	TGTGCCAGCAGCCAAGGAAGAGTATCTGAACAGCCCCAGCATTTT	CASSQGRVSEQPQHF
15	TRBV7-8	TRBJ2-1	few	.	TGTGCCAGCAGCTTCGACCGGGGCCGGGCCAATGAGCAGTTCTTC	CASSFDRGRANEQFF
15	TRBV5-4	TRBJ2-5	.	TRBD1	TGTGCCAGCAGCTTAAGTGACAGGGGATTAGAGACCCAGTACTTC	CASSLSDRGLETQYF
15	TRBV6-5	TRBJ2-2	once	.	TGTGCCAGCAGTTACTCGGGACATTCCAAAGAGAAGCTGTTTTTT	CASSYSGHSKEKLFF
13	TRBV6-5	TRBJ2-5	.	.	TGTGCCAGCCGAAGGGCCCCACAAGAGACCCAGTACTTC	CASRRAPQETQYF
14	TRBV18	TRBJ1-5	.	.	TGTGCCAGCTCACCAATTAATTCAGGGCAGCCCCAGCATTTT	CASSPINSGQPQHF
13	TRBV18	TRBJ1-1	.	.	TGTGCCAGCTCACGCGATATGAACACTGAAGCTTTCTTT	CASSRDMNTEAFF
13	TRBV18	TRBJ1-1	.	TRBD1	TGTGCCAGCTCACCGAGGGACAGGGCTGAAGCTTTCTTT	CASSPRDRAEAFF
15	TRBV11-1	TRBJ2-1	.	TRBD2	TGTGCCAGCAGCTTGGGTGGGGGGGCCTACAATGAGCAGTTCTTC	CASSLGGGAYNEQFF